The entry below gives a single T cell receptor (beta chain) sequence along with its context. What it binds is not known. Sequencing used immunoSEQ multiplex PCR; TCRdb keeps in-frame clones, though not all of them. The table lists about 67,000 clones, about 78% of them singletons, with roughly 5.5% in the top ten. This record belongs to a study of PD-1 blockade in mismatch repair-deficient tumors. Looking at the study overall: Enrolled about 2013-2016, patients had progressing, pretreated mismatch repair-deficient cancers of around 12 types. Regarding the study as a whole: Rapid post-treatment expansion, then contraction, generally preceding radiologic response, marked tumor-resident clones.

TCR sequencing covered three patients who responded to pembrolizumab. The trim removed 5 bases at V and 14 bases at J, leaving 9 bases unmatched. The CDR3 has 13 residues. The germline V gene has CDR1 MDHEN and CDR2 SYDVKM. The V gene is TRBV28, the J gene TRBJ1-4; 9 positions agree with TRBD1. This material consisted of peripheral blood, taken 2 weeks after starting pembrolizumab. The TCR originated in an adult with mismatch repair-deficient cancer. CDR3 DNA: TGTGCCAGCAGTCGGACAGGGGTAAGCAACCTGTTTTTT. This codes for CASSRTGVSNLFF.